This T cell receptor (beta chain) originates from a study of tumor-infiltrating lymphocytes in primary liver carcinoma. This clonotype was counted once. Since a much larger clone is just one base distant, this may be a read error. From around 530 ng of total RNA, TCR beta-specific cDNA was reverse-transcribed using a constant-region primer. Library construction for TCR beta comprised three nested multiplex PCR rounds performed with slightly modified ARM-PCR. Use of TRBV1-TRBV30 forward primers with a C-beta reverse primer characterized the first two PCR rounds, which lasted roughly 11 cycles each. TCRdb reanalysed the multiplex PCR reads using MiXCR and keeps one entry per CDR3 protein. In the table there are around 120,000 distinct CDR3 sequences, 60% to 70% of which are singletons. Taking about 17-31 mg of unsorted bulk tissue, the authors co-extracted RNA and DNA. Surgical resection treated primary liver carcinoma in the patients.

CDR3 length equals 14 residues. The receptor comes from a woman aged 55-70 years with primary liver carcinoma and hepatitis B virus infection. Sample: liver tumor tissue from sampling region 1. Subset of the sample: tumor region T1, superior pole. This chain uses TRBV12-3 or TRBV12-4 with TRBJ1-1; TRBD1 is a possible D gene (5 bases). This chain's CDR3 is CAISFWGPNTEAFF. The CDR3 region has the DNA TGTGCCATCAGTTTCTGGGGACCGAACACTGAAGCTTTCTTT.